This paragraph covers one T cell receptor beta chain sequence. Its antigen is still unknown. This entry belongs to a study of cytomegalovirus exposure and HLA in healthy donors. Study-level background: The same platform was used for the approximately 110 validation repertoires and the 600 to 700 first-cohort repertoires, a later analysis reported.

This CDR3 contains 16 residues. Germline CDR1 MNHEY, CDR2 SMNVEV (reference sequence). The V and J ends lost 4 bases and 0 bases respectively, with 15 bases between them. General observations from the study: It was confirmed in vitro that a few of the CMV-associated chains were specific for CMV antigens. According to a subsequent analysis, TCR clusters identified in the first cohort showed a tendency to co-occur across the 100 to 150 validation repertoires. It was reported that the classifier diagnosed cytomegalovirus status with high specificity and sensitivity in both the original and validation cohorts.

Clones were sequenced by immunoSEQ multiplex PCR, and TCRdb holds only the in-frame ones, with some missing. The repertoire consists of 100,000 to 120,000 clones, with 86% occurring once and the leading ten covering about 4%. This receptor was identified in a woman aged 18-29 years in good health and CMV-seropositive. Sample: PBMCs. The chain is built from TRBV27 and TRBJ1-1; perhaps TRBD1 as D (6 bases). The CDR3 DNA follows: TGTGCCAGCAGTTCCCCCCTGACAGGCTTGAACACTGAAGCTTTCTTT. The encoded protein is CASSSPLTGLNTEAFF.